Following are 28 T cell receptor beta chains from one sample sequenced in a study of PD-L1 blockade in urothelial cancer. The time point denotes: peripheral blood 6 weeks after treatment start. The data were produced by immunoSEQ multiplex PCR, yet TCRdb's version contains in-frame clones alone and is incomplete. The table has tens of thousands of clones, roughly 86% seen once. This sample comprised PBMCs, obtained around atezolizumab (anti-PD-L1) treatment. These receptors originate from a man in his sixties with urothelial cancer.

V usage is TRBV14 and J usage is TRBJ2-1; 10 bases match TRBD1. The CDR3 runs to 16 residues. The germline V gene encodes CDR1 SGHDN and CDR2 FVKESK. V shed 2 bases and J 5 bases; nucleotides not matched to a gene: 6. The CDR3 sequence is CASSQPLDRGNNEQFF. In nucleotides, the CDR3 is TGTGCCAGCAGCCAACCTTTGGACAGGGGGAACAATGAGCAGTTCTTC. The variable domain in full, with the rest retrieved from reference TRBV14 and TRBJ2-1, is EAGVTQFPSHSVIEKGQTVTLRCDPISGHDNLYWYRRVMGKEIKFLLHFVKESKQDESGMPNNRFLAERTGGTYSTLKVQPAELEDSGVYFCASSQPLDRGNNEQFFGPGTRLTVL.

This clone was picked up one time. The rearrangement uses TRBV29-1 and TRBJ2-7; TRBD1 matches 7 bases. The J segment lost 6 bases and the V segment lost 4 bases, leaving 6 bases of the junction unmatched. The germline gives CDR1 SQVTM, CDR2 ANQGSEA. The CDR3 is 12 residues long. For the CDR3, the DNA is TGCAGCGTTGGACAGGGTGTCAGCGAGCAGTACTTC. Its translation: CSVGQGVSEQYF.

The chain uses TRBV7-2 and TRBJ1-4, with D uncertain. Germline V gene sequence: CDR1 SGHTA, CDR2 FQGNSA. The CDR3 covers 18 residues. Trimming cost V 2 bases and J 5 bases, with 21 bases left between them. For the CDR3, the DNA is TGTGCCAGCAGCTTATCCCCCGTAGCGGGAAGAGGAAATGAAAAACTGTTTTTT. Its translation: CASSLSPVAGRGNEKLFF.

The V call is TRBV9, the J call TRBJ2-2, with TRBD2 matching over 7 bases. Germline CDR1 SGDLS, CDR2 YYNGEE. Trimming took 4 bases from V and 1 from J; bases not matched to a gene: 7. The CDR3 length is 16 residues. The CDR3 DNA is TGTGCCAGCAGCTCGGGTGCGGGGGTGAACACCGGGGAGCTGTTTTTT. Translation: CASSSGAGVNTGELFF.

This clone was seen only once. CDR3 coding DNA: TGTGCCAGCAGCGCCGGAGGAGACCGGCATGAGCAGTTCTTC. It is translated as CASSAGGDRHEQFF. V gene TRBV9 combines with J gene TRBJ2-1; the D gene is possibly TRBD2 (5 bases). This CDR3 region has 14 residues. Deletions cut 3 bases from V and 8 bases from J, with 15 bases between. In germline, CDR1 is SGDLS, CDR2 YYNGEE.

This chain connects TRBV2 to TRBJ2-2; maybe TRBD1 (5 bases). The V gene's germline CDR1 is SNHLY and CDR2 FYNNEI. V lost 6 bases, J lost 0 bases, and 8 bases lay in between. CDR3 length equals 14 residues. CDR3 DNA sequence: TGTGCCAGCAGGGGGCCTTCGAACACCGGGGAGCTGTTTTTT. Encoded protein: CASRGPSNTGELFF. Complete variable domain (other parts from reference TRBV2 and TRBJ2-2): EPEVTQTPSHQVTQMGQEVILRCVPISNHLYFYWYRQILGQKVEFLVSFYNNEISEKSEIFDDQFSVERPDGSNFTLKIRSTKLEDSAMYFCASRGPSNTGELFFGEGSRLTVL.

The V and J genes are TRBV4-1 and TRBJ1-2, with TRBD1 matching 8 bases. The ends lost 4 bases at V and 7 bases at J; junction bases unmatched: 11. The CDR3 extends over 15 amino acids. Germline V CDR1 and CDR2: MGHRA, YSYEKL. The CDR3 sequence is CASSLAPGQGSGYTF. The CDR3 nucleotides read TGCGCCAGCAGCCTAGCCCCCGGACAGGGTTCTGGCTACACCTTC.

The count of this clone is one. The chain employs TRBV28 and TRBJ1-2; no definite D call. The germline V gene has CDR1 MDHEN and CDR2 SYDVKM. The CDR3 is made up of 16 amino acids. The V end was cut by 2 bases, the J end by 0 bases, with 13 bases between. The CDR3 nucleotides are TGTGCCAGCAGTTTAAAGGCCAGGCACACTAACTATGGCTACACCTTC. Translated, it gives CASSLKARHTNYGYTF.

V is TRBV11-2 and J is TRBJ1-5; D possibly corresponds to TRBD1 (6 bases). The CDR3 extends over 13 amino acids. Between the trimmed V and J ends, which lost 4 bases and 5 bases, there was a span of 9 bases. Germline V CDR1 and CDR2: SGHAT, FQNNGV. The CDR3, as DNA: TGTGCCAGCAGCTGGGCAGGGGATCAGCCCCAGCATTTT. Protein product: CASSWAGDQPQHF.

The V gene is TRBV2, the J gene TRBJ1-1; 7 bases agree with TRBD1. Trimming took 6 bases from V and 3 from J; bases not matched to a gene: 4. This CDR3 has 13 amino acids. Germline V CDR1 and CDR2: SNHLY, FYNNEI. The CDR3 DNA reads TGTGCCAGCAGGGTACAGGGGTACACTGAAGCTTTCTTT. It specifies CASRVQGYTEAFF.

In nucleotides, the CDR3 is TGTGCCAGCAGCTTATCTCTCCTGACAGGGAGTTCCTACAATGAGCAGTTCTTC. It specifies CASSLSLLTGSSYNEQFF. The J gene is TRBJ2-1, the V gene TRBV11-2; the match to TRBD1 covers 7 bases. The CDR3 runs 18 residues. Germline loops: CDR1 SGHAT, CDR2 FQNNGV. V lost 2 bases and J lost 1; bases outside the gene matches: 11. Full variable domain (missing parts from reference TRBV11-2 and TRBJ2-1): EAGVAQSPRYKIIEKRQSVAFWCNPISGHATLYWYQQILGQGPKLLIQFQNNGVVDDSQLPKDRFSAERLKGVDSTLKIQPAKLEDSAVYLCASSLSLLTGSSYNEQFFGPGTRLTVL.

J is TRBJ2-1 and V is TRBV6-1, with D unresolved. Trimming removed 1 base from V and 0 bases from J, with 4 bases in between. Germline V CDR1 and CDR2: MNHNS, SASEGT. The CDR3 is made up of 14 amino acids. The chain's CDR3 is CASSEGSSYNEQFF. For the CDR3, the DNA is TGTGCCAGCAGTGAAGGGAGCTCCTACAATGAGCAGTTCTTC.

The chain recombines TRBV11-2 with TRBJ2-5; 12 nucleotides align to TRBD2. Germline CDR1 reads SGHAT; CDR2 reads FQNNGV. The CDR3 contains 16 residues. With 4 bases clipped from V and 1 base from J, the junction kept 4 bases outside the gene matches. CDR3 nucleotides: TGTGCCAGCAGCTCACTAGCGGGGGGCACCCAAGAGACCCAGTACTTC. Its protein product is CASSSLAGGTQETQYF. The whole variable domain, remainder taken from reference TRBV11-2 and TRBJ2-5, is EAGVAQSPRYKIIEKRQSVAFWCNPISGHATLYWYQQILGQGPKLLIQFQNNGVVDDSQLPKDRFSAERLKGVDSTLKIQPAKLEDSAVYLCASSSLAGGTQETQYFGPGTRLLVL.

The rearrangement joins TRBV30 to TRBJ2-3; possibly TRBD2 for D (5 bases). The CDR3 contains 15 residues. The germline CDR1 and CDR2 sequences are GTSNPN and SVGIG (reference sequence). Between the trimmed V and J ends, which lost 1 base and 2 bases, there was a span of 13 bases. CDR3 loop: CAWSDDRDNTDTQYF. CDR3 in DNA: TGTGCCTGGAGTGATGACCGGGATAACACAGATACGCAGTATTTT.

The V gene is TRBV2, the J gene TRBJ2-3, with D unresolved. V was pared by 2 bases and J by 1 base, with 10 bases between. Per germline, CDR1 SNHLY and CDR2 FYNNEI. There are 15 residues in the CDR3. CDR3 in amino acids: CASSELTSRTDTQYF. Written as DNA, the CDR3 is TGTGCCAGCAGTGAACTTACGAGCCGCACAGATACGCAGTATTTT.

The CDR3 coding sequence is TGTGCCAGTAGTTGGCAGGCACCCACAGATACGCAGTATTTT. Protein: CASSWQAPTDTQYF. This chain connects TRBV19 to TRBJ2-3; D is unresolved. The V gene lost 5 bases and the J gene lost 2 bases, with 11 bases spanning the gap. Germline CDR1 reads LNHDA; CDR2 reads SQIVND (reference sequence). The CDR3 spans 14 residues.

CDR3 coding DNA: TGTGCCAGCAGCCCCGGACTACTCACAGATACGCAGTATTTT. Translation gives CASSPGLLTDTQYF. This rearrangement joins TRBV5-6 to TRBJ2-3, with D perhaps matching TRBD2 (6 bases). The CDR3 loop spans 14 amino acids. The V end was cut by 4 bases, the J end by 2 bases, with 11 bases between. Germline V gene data show CDR1 as SGHDT and CDR2 as YYEEEE.

This chain connects TRBV28 to TRBJ1-1; 9 bases are shared with TRBD1. Germline V lookup: CDR1 MDHEN, CDR2 SYDVKM. The CDR3 loop spans 14 amino acids. The trim removed 7 bases at V and 1 base at J, leaving 4 bases unmatched. The CDR3 sequence: CASTGTGSNTEAFF. The CDR3 nucleotides are TGTGCCAGCACGGGGACAGGGTCGAACACTGAAGCTTTCTTT.

The chain couples TRBV10-1 to TRBJ2-1; weak D call: TRBD2 (5 bases). CDR3 length: 14 amino acids. Between the trimmed V and J ends, which lost 2 bases and 8 bases, there was a span of 13 bases. The germline CDR1 and CDR2 sequences are WNHNN and SYGVQD (reference sequence). The CDR3 here is CASSESLARDEQFF. CDR3 sequence (DNA): TGCGCCAGCAGTGAGAGCCTAGCCCGCGATGAGCAGTTCTTC.

V is TRBV19 and J is TRBJ2-1; 9 positions match TRBD1. The CDR3 loop spans 13 amino acids. With V trimmed by 8 bases and J by 6 bases, 5 bases remained unmatched. Germline assignment: CDR1 LNHDA and CDR2 SQIVND (reference sequence). In DNA form, the CDR3 reads TGTGCCAGTCGAGAGACAGGGGGCAATGAGCAGTTCTTC. This codes for CASRETGGNEQFF.

CDR3 in amino acids: CASGRLASDTQYF. DNA of the CDR3: TGTGCCAGCGGAAGACTAGCTTCAGATACGCAGTATTTT. This rearrangement joins TRBV11-3 to TRBJ2-3; 7 bases align to TRBD2. The CDR3 sequence is 13 residues long. Germline CDR1 SGHNT, CDR2 YENEEA. The junction had 6 bases not matched to a gene; V was cut back by 8 bases and J by 4 bases.

This chain uses TRBV2 with TRBJ2-3, with D possibly being TRBD2 (5 bases). V lost 6 bases to trimming and J lost 1 base, with 11 bases between them. The CDR3 sequence is 14 residues long. The germline V gene encodes CDR1 SNHLY and CDR2 FYNNEI. This CDR3 is CASRDGLGTDTQYF. For the CDR3, the DNA is TGTGCCAGCAGGGACGGACTTGGCACAGATACGCAGTATTTT.

The chain links TRBV4-3 to TRBJ2-7; the D is unclear. V dropped 4 bases and J dropped 3 bases, with 16 bases sitting between them. Germline V gene data show CDR1 as LGHNA and CDR2 as YSLEER. The length of the CDR3 is 15 residues. This CDR3 is CASSPENTVRYEQYF. As DNA, the CDR3 is TGCGCCAGCAGCCCGGAGAATACGGTCCGCTACGAGCAGTACTTC.

This sequence joins TRBV28 and TRBJ1-1; 7 bases line up with TRBD1. Germline CDR1 reads MDHEN; CDR2 reads SYDVKM. This CDR3 has 13 amino acids. The V segment lost 6 bases and the J segment 4 bases; nucleotides outside the gene matches: 5. The CDR3 nucleotides are TGTGCCAGCAGGTCCGGGACAGTCACTGAAGCTTTCTTT. It yields the protein CASRSGTVTEAFF.

The rearrangement links TRBV5-6 to TRBJ2-2; D gene ambiguous. Trimming stripped 4 bases from V and 3 bases from J, with 7 bases between. The length of the CDR3 is 13 residues. The germline CDR1 and CDR2 sequences are SGHDT and YYEEEE. Here the CDR3 DNA reads TGTGCCAGCAGCCCCGGGTACACCGGGGAGCTGTTTTTT. The encoded protein is CASSPGYTGELFF.

The CDR3 DNA follows: TGTGCCAGCACCAAGGGAGGGGGATTACCCTACGAGCAGTACTTC. Its translation is CASTKGGGLPYEQYF. V is TRBV7-9 and J is TRBJ2-7, with TRBD2 as a possible D gene (7 bases). The CDR3 totals 15 residues. CDR1 is SEHNR, CDR2 FQNEAQ, per germline (reference sequence). Trimming took off 7 bases at V and 2 bases at J, with 18 bases between the two ends.

This clone was counted a single time. The chain joins TRBV6-5 to TRBJ2-5; 10 bases agree with TRBD1. The J call could be wrong; TRBJ2-7 is a better fit for the DNA end. The CDR3 is 15 amino acids. Germline V gene lookup returns CDR1 MNHEY and CDR2 SVGAGI. CDR3 sequence (DNA): TGTGCCAGCAGGTACCGGGACAGGGGATTACACGAGCAGTACTTC. Amino acid sequence: CASRYRDRGLHEQYF.

V is TRBV4-3 and J is TRBJ2-1; TRBD2 matches at 10 bases. The CDR3 totals 17 residues. CDR1 and CDR2 from the germline V gene are LGHNA and YSLEER. The ends lost 0 bases at V and 8 bases at J; junction bases unmatched: 10. The CDR3 DNA sequence: TGCGCCAGCAGCCAAGAGTACCAGCGGGGGGGCCTGGATGAGCAGTTCTTC. Its translation is CASSQEYQRGGLDEQFF.